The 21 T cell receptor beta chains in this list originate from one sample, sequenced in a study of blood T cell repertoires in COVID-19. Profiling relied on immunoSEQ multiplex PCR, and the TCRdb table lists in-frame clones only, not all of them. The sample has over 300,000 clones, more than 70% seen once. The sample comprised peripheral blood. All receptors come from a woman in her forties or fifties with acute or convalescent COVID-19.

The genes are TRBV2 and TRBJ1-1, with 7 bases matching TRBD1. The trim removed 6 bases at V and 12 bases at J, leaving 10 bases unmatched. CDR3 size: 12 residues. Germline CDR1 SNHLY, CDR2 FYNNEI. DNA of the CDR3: TGTGCCAGCAGCGCCCGACAGGGTAGGACTTTCTTT. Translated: CASSARQGRTFF.

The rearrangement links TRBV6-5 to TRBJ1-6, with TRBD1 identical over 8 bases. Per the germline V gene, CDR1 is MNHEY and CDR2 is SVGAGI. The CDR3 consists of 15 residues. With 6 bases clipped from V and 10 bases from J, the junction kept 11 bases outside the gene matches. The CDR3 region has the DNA TGTGCCAGCAGCCTGGGACAGGCGGGGATATCACCCCTCCACTTT. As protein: CASSLGQAGISPLHF.

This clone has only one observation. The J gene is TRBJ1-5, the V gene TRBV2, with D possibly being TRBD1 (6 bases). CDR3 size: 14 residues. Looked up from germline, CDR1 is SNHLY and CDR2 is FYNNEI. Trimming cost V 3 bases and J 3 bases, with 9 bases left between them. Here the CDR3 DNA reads TGTGCCAGCAGTGAGGGGGCCTACAATCAGCCCCAGCATTTT. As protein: CASSEGAYNQPQHF.

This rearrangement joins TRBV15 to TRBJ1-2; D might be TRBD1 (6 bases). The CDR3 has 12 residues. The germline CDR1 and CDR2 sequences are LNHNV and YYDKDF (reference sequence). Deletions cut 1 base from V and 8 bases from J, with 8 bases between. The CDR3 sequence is CATSRGQVGYTF. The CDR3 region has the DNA TGTGCCACCAGCAGAGGACAGGTCGGCTACACCTTC. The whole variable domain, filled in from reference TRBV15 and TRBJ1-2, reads DAMVIQNPRYQVTQFGKPVTLSCSQTLNHNVMYWYQQKSSQAPKLLFHYYDKDFNNEADTPDNFQSRRPNTSFCFLDIRSPGLGDTAMYLCATSRGQVGYTFGSGTRLTVV.

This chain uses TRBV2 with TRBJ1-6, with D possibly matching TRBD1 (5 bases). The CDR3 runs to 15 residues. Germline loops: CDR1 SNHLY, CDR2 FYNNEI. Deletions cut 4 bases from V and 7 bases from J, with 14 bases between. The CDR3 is CASSAPKGLNSPLHF. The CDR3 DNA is TGTGCCAGCAGTGCCCCGAAGGGGCTCAATTCACCCCTCCACTTT.

CDR3 region: CASSPRRGSTDTQYF. Here the CDR3 DNA reads TGTGCCAGTAGTCCCCGGCGCGGGAGCACAGATACGCAGTATTTT. The rearrangement links TRBV19 to TRBJ2-3, with D maybe TRBD2 (5 bases). CDR1 is LNHDA and CDR2 is SQIVND in the germline V gene (reference sequence). V lost 5 bases and J lost 0, with 12 bases in between. The CDR3 has 15 amino acids.

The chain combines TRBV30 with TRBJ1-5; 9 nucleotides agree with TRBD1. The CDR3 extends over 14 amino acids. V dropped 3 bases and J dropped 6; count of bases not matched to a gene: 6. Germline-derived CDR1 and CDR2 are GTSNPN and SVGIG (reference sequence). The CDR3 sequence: CAWSPGQGIQPQHF. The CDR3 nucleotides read TGTGCCTGGAGCCCGGGACAGGGTATTCAGCCCCAGCATTTT.

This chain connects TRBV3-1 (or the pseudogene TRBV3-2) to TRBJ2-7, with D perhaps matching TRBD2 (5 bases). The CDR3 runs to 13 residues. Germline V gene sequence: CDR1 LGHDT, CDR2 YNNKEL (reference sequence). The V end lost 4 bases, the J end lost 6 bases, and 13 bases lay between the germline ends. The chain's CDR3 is CASSRHGEFEQYV. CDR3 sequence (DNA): TGTGCCAGCAGCCGGCACGGGGAGTTCGAGCAGTACGTC.

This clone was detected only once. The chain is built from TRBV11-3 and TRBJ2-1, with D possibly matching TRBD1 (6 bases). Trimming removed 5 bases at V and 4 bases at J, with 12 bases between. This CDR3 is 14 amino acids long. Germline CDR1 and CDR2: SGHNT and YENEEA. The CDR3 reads CASSPDSIYNEQFF. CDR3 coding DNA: TGTGCCAGCAGCCCGGACAGTATATACAATGAGCAGTTCTTC.

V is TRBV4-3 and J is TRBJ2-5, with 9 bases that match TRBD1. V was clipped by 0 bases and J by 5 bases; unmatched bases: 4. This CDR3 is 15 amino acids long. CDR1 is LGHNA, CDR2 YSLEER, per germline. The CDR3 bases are TGCGCCAGCAGCCAAGATTACAGGGGGCAGGAGACCCAGTACTTC. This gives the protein CASSQDYRGQETQYF.

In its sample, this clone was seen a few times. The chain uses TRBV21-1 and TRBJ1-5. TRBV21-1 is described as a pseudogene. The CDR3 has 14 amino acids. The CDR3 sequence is CASSKGSRDQPQHF. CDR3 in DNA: TGTGCCAGCAGCAAAGGGTCCCGGGATCAGCCCCAGCATTTT.

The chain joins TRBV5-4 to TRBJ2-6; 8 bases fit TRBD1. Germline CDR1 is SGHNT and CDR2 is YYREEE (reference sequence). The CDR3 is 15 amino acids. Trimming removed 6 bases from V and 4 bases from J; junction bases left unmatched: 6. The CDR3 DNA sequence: TGTGCCAGCACCTCAGGGGGCGCAGGGGCCAACGTCCTGACTTTC. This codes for CASTSGGAGANVLTF. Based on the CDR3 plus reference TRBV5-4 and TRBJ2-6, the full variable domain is ETGVTQSPTHLIKTRGQQVTLRCSSQSGHNTVSWYQQALGQGPQFIFQYYREEENGRGNFPPRFSGLQFPNYSSELNVNALELDDSALYLCASTSGGAGANVLTFGAGSRLTVL.

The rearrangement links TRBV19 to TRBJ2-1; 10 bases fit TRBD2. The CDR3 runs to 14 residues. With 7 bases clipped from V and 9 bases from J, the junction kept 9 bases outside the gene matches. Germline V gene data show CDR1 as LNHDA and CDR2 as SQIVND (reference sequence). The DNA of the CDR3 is TGTGCCAGTACTAGTAGCGGGGGGATACCTGAGCAGTTCTTC. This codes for CASTSSGGIPEQFF.

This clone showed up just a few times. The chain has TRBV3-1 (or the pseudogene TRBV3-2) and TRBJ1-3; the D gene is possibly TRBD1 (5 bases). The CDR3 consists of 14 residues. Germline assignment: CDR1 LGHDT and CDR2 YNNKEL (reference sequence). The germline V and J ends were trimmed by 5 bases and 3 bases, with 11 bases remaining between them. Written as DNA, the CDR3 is TGTGCCAGCAGCTTTGGGGGGATTGGAAACACCATATATTTT. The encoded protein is CASSFGGIGNTIYF.

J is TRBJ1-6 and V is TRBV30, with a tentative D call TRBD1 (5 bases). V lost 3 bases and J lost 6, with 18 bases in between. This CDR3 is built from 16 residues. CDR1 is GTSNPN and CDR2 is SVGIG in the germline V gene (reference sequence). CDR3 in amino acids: CAWRSGGGWSNSPLHF. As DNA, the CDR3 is TGTGCCTGGAGATCTGGCGGGGGGTGGAGTAATTCACCCCTCCACTTT.

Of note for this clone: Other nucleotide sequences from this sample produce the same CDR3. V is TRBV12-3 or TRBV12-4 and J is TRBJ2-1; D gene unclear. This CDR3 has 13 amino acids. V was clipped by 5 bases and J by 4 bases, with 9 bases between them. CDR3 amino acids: CASSPGLYNEQFF. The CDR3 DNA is TGTGCCAGCAGTCCAGGCCTATACAATGAGCAGTTCTTC.

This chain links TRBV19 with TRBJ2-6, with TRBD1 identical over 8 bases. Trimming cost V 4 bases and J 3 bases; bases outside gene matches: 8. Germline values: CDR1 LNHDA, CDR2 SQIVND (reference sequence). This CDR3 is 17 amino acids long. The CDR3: CASSKGAGGGGANVLTF. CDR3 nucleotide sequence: TGTGCCAGTAGTAAGGGCGCAGGGGGCGGTGGGGCCAACGTCCTGACTTTC.

CDR3 loop: CASSQVLRQSNNYGYTF. Here the CDR3 DNA reads TGTGCCAGCAGCCAAGTTCTGAGACAGTCTAATAACTATGGCTACACCTTC. J is TRBJ1-2 and V is TRBV3-1 (or the pseudogene TRBV3-2); D possibly corresponds to TRBD1 (5 bases). The CDR3 loop spans 17 amino acids. Deletions cut 1 base from V and 1 base from J, with 16 bases between. Germline V gives CDR1 LGHDT, CDR2 YNNKEL (reference sequence).

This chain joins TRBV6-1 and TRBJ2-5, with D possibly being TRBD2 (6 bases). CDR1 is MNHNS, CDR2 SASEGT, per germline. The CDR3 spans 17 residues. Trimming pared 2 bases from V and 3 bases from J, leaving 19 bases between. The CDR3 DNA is TGTGCCAGCAGTGAATGGGGTGCTGGAGGAGGGGAAGAGACCCAGTACTTC. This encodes CASSEWGAGGGEETQYF.

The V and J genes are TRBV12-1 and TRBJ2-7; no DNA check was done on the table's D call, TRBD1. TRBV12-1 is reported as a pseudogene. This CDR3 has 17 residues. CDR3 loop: CASSETSQGNFSYEQYF. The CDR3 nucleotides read TGTGCCAGCAGCGAGACGTCTCAGGGGAATTTCTCCTACGAGCAGTACTTC.

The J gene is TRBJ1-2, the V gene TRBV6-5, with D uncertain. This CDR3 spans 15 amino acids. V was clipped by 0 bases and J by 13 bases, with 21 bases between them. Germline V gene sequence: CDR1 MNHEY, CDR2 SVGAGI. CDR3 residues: CASSYSRRTGSFPTF. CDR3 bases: TGTGCCAGCAGTTACTCGAGACGGACGGGGTCTTTTCCCACCTTC.